These 2 T cell receptor beta chains were sequenced from one sample in a study of OX40 agonist ivuxolimab in advanced cancers. The assay was immunoSEQ multiplex PCR, and TCRdb's table has in-frame clones only and misses some. The sample has about 55,000 clones; approximately 80% are singletons. The specimen comprised CD4+ or CD8+ T cells sorted from blood, sampled in a trial of the OX40 agonist ivuxolimab. The receptors were gathered from an adult with an advanced solid tumor such as melanoma, head and neck, liver or kidney cancer.

The chain uses TRBV6-6 and TRBJ2-7; the match to TRBD1 covers 8 bases. The length of the CDR3 is 14 residues. CDR1 is MNHNY and CDR2 is SVGAGI in the germline V gene (reference sequence). The V and J ends lost 7 bases and 6 bases, in that order; junction bases with no gene match: 11. CDR3 sequence (DNA): TGTGCCAGCACCCCTGCAGGGGGCCGTAGCGAGCAGTACTTC. It yields the protein CASTPAGGRSEQYF.

The chain carries TRBV11-2 and TRBJ2-7; D call uncertain. The CDR3 length is 13 residues. Germline V gene sequence: CDR1 SGHAT, CDR2 FQNNGV. V lost 0 bases and J 9 bases, leaving 12 bases between the germline ends. CDR3 DNA: TGTGCCAGCAGCTTAGATCCGTGGGTCAGGCAGTACTTC. This sequence encodes CASSLDPWVRQYF.